This T cell receptor beta chain was documented in a study of blood T cell repertoires in COVID-19. Study in general: Specimens from acute and convalescent COVID-19 originated in the United States, Italy and Spain. PBMCs, B-cell-depleted T cells, or T cells were the source of the cDNA or gDNA that made up the material.

TCRdb's table, derived via immunoSEQ multiplex PCR, lists solely in-frame clones and lacks some. The sample shows about 120,000 clones, more than 70% of them seen only once. Per the germline V gene, CDR1 is SGHNT and CDR2 is YYREEE (reference sequence). J lost 4 bases, V lost 4 bases, and 19 bases had no gene match. CDR3 size: 18 residues. Sequencing was done on a sample of peripheral blood. The receptor comes from a man aged 55-75 years with acute or convalescent COVID-19. This chain connects TRBV5-4 to TRBJ1-1, with 7 bases fitting TRBD1. The CDR3 DNA is TGTGCCAGCAGCCAGGGGGGCGGGCCAGGGTTGGTTGTCACTGAAGCTTTCTTT. Amino acids: CASSQGGGPGLVVTEAFF.